A single sample gave rise to the 5 T cell receptor beta chains below, sequenced in a study of molecular identifiers for immune sequencing clone quantification. TCRdb re-derived calls from the PCR reads in MiXCR, one entry per CDR3 protein. The data show some 580,000 distinct CDR3 sequences, with approximately 24% seen just once and 0.78% held by the top ten. The specimen was naive CD8+ T cells from blood, with Jurkat cell RNA spiked in. As for subset: FACS-sorted CD8+CD4-CCR7+CD45RA+ naive T cells. The origin of the receptors is a human donor in good health. Some libraries in this study had Jurkat cell RNA spiked in.

This CDR3 is CAWSVPKTVYNEQFF. Here the CDR3 DNA reads TGTGCCTGGAGTGTACCAAAGACAGTATACAATGAGCAGTTCTTC. The rearrangement links TRBV30 to TRBJ2-1; TRBD1 might be the D (5 bases). Germline CDR1 GTSNPN, CDR2 SVGIG (reference sequence). Trimming took off 0 bases at V and 4 bases at J, with 13 bases between the two ends. The CDR3 runs 15 residues.

This clonotype came up a few times. The chain has TRBV7-9 and TRBJ1-6; a weak D match, TRBD1 (5 bases). The germline gives CDR1 SEHNR, CDR2 FQNEAQ (reference sequence). The CDR3 runs 15 residues. The V end lost 5 bases, the J end lost 7 bases, and 15 bases lay between the germline ends. The CDR3: CASSREGIRNSPLHF. CDR3 bases: TGTGCCAGCAGCCGTGAGGGGATTCGGAATTCACCCCTCCACTTT.

This clonotype came up once. Since a much larger clone is just one base distant, this may be a read error. This rearrangement joins TRBV5-1 to TRBJ2-7; D not resolved. The CDR3 runs to 14 residues. CDR1 SGHRS and CDR2 YFSETQ come from the germline V gene. The CDR3 region is CAISLALASHEQYF. The CDR3 nucleotides are TGCGCCATCAGCTTGGCCCTGGCGTCCCACGAGCAGTACTTC.

V usage is TRBV6-2 or TRBV6-3 and J usage is TRBJ1-1, with TRBD1 identical over 7 bases. The trim removed 1 base at V and 6 bases at J, leaving 5 bases unmatched. There are 14 residues in the CDR3. Germline V CDR1 and CDR2: MNHEY, SVGEGT. The DNA of the CDR3 is TGTGCCAGCAGTTACTGGGCAGGGGGAGCTGAAGCTTTCTTT. Protein product: CASSYWAGGAEAFF.

J is TRBJ1-2 and V is TRBV7-9; D not certain. V was clipped by 4 bases and J by 8 bases, with 8 bases between them. Looked up from germline, CDR1 is SEHNR and CDR2 is FQNEAQ (reference sequence). This CDR3 is 11 amino acids long. The CDR3 region has the DNA TGTGCCAGCAGCTACAGAGGCGGCTACACCTTC. This gives the protein CASSYRGGYTF. The variable domain in full, with the rest retrieved from reference TRBV7-9 and TRBJ1-2, is DTGVSQNPRHKITKRGQNVTFRCDPISEHNRLYWYRQTLGQGPEFLTYFQNEAQLEKSRLLSDRFSAERPKGSFSTLEIQRTEQGDSAMYLCASSYRGGYTFGSGTRLTVV.